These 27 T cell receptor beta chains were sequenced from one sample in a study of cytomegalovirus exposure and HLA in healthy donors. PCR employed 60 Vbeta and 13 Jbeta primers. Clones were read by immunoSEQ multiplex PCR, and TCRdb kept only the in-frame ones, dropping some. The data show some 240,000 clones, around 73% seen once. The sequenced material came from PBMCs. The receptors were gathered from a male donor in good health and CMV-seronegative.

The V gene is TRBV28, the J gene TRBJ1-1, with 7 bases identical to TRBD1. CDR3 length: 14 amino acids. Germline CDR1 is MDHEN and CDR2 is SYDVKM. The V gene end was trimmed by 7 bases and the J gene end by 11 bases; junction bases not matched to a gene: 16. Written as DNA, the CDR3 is TGTGCCAGCACAATTCGACAGGGCCAGGGGCGGGCTTTCTTT. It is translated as CASTIRQGQGRAFF.

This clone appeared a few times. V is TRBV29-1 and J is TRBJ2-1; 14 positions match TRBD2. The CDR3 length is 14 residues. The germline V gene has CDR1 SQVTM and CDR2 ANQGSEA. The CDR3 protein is CSGVGTSGSNEQFF. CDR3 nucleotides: TGCAGTGGGGTGGGGACTAGCGGGAGTAATGAGCAGTTCTTC.

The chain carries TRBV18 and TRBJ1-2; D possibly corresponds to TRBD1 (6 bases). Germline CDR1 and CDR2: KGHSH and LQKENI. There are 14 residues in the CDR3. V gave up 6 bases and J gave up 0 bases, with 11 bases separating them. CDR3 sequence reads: CASSPDRSNYGYTF. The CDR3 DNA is TGTGCCAGCTCGCCTGACAGGTCTAACTATGGCTACACCTTC.

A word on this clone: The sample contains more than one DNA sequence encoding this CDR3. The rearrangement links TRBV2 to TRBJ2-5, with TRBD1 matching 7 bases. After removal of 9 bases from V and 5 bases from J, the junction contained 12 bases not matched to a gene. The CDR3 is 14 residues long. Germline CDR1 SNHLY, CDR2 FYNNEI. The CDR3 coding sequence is TGTGCCAGTACGCGGACAGGAGGCTTTGAGACCCAGTACTTC. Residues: CASTRTGGFETQYF.

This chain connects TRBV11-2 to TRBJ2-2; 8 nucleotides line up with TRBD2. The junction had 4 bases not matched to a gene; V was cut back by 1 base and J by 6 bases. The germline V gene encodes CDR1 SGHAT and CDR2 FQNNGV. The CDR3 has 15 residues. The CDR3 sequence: CASSLGAGDPGELFF. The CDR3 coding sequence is TGTGCCAGCAGCTTAGGAGCGGGGGACCCCGGGGAGCTGTTTTTT.

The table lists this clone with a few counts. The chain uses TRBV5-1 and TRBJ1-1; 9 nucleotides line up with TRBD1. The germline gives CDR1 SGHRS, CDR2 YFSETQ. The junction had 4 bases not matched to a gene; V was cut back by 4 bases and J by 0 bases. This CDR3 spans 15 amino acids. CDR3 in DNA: TGCGCCAGCAGCCCTTGGACAGGGGTGAACACTGAAGCTTTCTTT. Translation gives CASSPWTGVNTEAFF.

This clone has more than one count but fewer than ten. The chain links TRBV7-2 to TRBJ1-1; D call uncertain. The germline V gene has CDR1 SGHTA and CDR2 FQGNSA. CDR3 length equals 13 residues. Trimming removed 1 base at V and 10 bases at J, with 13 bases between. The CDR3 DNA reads TGTGCCAGCAGCTTAGGCGGAGCGCTAGGAGCTTTCTTT. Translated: CASSLGGALGAFF. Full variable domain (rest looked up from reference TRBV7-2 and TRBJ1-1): GAGVSQSPSNKVTEKGKDVELRCDPISGHTALYWYRQSLGQGLEFLIYFQGNSAPDKSGLPSDRFSAERTGGSVSTLTIQRTQQEDSAVYLCASSLGGALGAFFGQGTRLTVV.

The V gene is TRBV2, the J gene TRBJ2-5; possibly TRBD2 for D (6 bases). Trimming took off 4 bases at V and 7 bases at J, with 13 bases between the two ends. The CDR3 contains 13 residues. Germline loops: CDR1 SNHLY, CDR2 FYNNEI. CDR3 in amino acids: CASSGGRRGTQYF. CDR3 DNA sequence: TGTGCCAGCAGTGGAGGACGGCGGGGGACCCAGTACTTC.

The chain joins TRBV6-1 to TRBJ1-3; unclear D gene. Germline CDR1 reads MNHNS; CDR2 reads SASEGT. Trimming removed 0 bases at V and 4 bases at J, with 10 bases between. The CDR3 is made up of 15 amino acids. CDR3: CASSEAAPWGNTIYF. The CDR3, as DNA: TGTGCCAGCAGTGAAGCAGCCCCCTGGGGAAACACCATATATTTT.

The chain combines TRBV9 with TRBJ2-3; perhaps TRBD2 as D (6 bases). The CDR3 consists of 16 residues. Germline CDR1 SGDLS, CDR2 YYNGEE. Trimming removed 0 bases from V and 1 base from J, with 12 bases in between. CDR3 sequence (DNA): TGTGCCAGCAGCGTAGATGGGGGGTTCGGCACAGATACGCAGTATTTT. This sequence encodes CASSVDGGFGTDTQYF.

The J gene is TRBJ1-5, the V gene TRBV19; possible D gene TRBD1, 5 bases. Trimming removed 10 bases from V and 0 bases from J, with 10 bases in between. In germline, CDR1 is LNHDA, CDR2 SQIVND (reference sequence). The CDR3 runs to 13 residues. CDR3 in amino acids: CATGVISNQPQHF. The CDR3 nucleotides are TGTGCCACGGGGGTCATTAGCAATCAGCCCCAGCATTTT.

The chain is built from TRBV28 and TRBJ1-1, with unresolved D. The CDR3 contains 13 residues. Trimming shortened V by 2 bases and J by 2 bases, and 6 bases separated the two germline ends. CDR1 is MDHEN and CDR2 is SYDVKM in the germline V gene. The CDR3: CASSLEGNTEAFF. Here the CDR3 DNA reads TGTGCCAGCAGTTTAGAGGGAAACACTGAAGCTTTCTTT.

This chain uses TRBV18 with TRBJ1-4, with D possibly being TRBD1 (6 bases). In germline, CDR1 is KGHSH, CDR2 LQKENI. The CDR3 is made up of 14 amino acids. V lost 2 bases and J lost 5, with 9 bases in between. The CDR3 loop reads CASSPDRLNEKLFF. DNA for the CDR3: TGTGCCAGCTCACCAGACAGGTTGAATGAAAAACTGTTTTTT.

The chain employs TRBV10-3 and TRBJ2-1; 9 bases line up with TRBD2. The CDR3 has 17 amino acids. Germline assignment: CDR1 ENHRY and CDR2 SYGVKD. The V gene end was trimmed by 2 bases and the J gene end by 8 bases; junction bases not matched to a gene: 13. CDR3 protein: CAISELWTSESKDEQFF. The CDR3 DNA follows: TGTGCCATCAGTGAGCTGTGGACTAGCGAGTCGAAAGATGAGCAGTTCTTC.

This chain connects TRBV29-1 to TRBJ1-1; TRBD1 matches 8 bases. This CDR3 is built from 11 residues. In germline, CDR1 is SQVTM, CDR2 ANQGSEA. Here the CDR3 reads CSLDRGTEAFF. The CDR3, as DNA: TGCAGTCTTGACAGGGGCACTGAAGCTTTCTTT.

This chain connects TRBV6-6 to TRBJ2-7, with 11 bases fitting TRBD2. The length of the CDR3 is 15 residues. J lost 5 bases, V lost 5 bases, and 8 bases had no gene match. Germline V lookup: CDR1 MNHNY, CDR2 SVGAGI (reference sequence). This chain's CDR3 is CASSVTSGTVHEQYF. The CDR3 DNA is TGTGCCAGCAGTGTGACTAGCGGGACGGTTCACGAGCAGTACTTC.

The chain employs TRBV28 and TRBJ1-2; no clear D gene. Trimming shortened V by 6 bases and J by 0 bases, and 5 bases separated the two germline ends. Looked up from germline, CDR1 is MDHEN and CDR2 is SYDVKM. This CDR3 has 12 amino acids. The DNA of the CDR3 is TGTGCCAGCAGACAAACTAACTATGGCTACACCTTC. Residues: CASRQTNYGYTF.

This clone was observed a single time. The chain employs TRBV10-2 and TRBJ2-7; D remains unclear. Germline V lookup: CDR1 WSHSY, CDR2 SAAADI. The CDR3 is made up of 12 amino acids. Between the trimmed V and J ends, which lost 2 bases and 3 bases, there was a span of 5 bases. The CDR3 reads CASSEGVYEQYF. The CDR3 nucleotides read TGCGCCAGCAGTGAGGGAGTCTACGAGCAGTACTTC.

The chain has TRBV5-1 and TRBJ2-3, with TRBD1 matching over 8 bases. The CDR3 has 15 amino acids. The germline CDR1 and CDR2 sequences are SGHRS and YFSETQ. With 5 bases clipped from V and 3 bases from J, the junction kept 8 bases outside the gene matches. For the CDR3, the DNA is TGCGCCAGCAGAACCGGGACAGGAGAAACAGATACGCAGTATTTT. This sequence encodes CASRTGTGETDTQYF. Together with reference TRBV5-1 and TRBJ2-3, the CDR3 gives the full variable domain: KAGVTQTPRYLIKTRGQQVTLSCSPISGHRSVSWYQQTPGQGLQFLFEYFSETQRNKGNFPGRFSGRQFSNSRSEMNVSTLELGDSALYLCASRTGTGETDTQYFGPGTRLTVL.

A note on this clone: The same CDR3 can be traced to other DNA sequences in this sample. The CDR3 protein is CASSTLAGVEQFF. The CDR3 DNA sequence: TGTGCCAGTAGTACCCTAGCGGGAGTTGAGCAGTTCTTC. The gene calls are TRBV19 and TRBJ2-1, with 10 bases aligning to TRBD2. J gave up 9 bases and V 4 bases, and 3 bases lay outside the gene matches. Germline V CDR1 and CDR2: LNHDA, SQIVND (reference sequence). The CDR3 runs to 13 residues.

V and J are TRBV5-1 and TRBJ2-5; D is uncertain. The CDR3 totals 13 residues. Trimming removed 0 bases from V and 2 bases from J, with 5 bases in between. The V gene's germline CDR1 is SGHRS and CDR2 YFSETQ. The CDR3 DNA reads TGCGCCAGCAGCTTGGCCATTCAAGAGACCCAGTACTTC. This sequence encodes CASSLAIQETQYF.

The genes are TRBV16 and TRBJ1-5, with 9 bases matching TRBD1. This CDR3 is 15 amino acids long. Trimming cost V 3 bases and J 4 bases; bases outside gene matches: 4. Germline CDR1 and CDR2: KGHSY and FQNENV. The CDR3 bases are TGTGCCAGCAGCCATCTCGGACAGGGGAATCAGCCCCAGCATTTT. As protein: CASSHLGQGNQPQHF.

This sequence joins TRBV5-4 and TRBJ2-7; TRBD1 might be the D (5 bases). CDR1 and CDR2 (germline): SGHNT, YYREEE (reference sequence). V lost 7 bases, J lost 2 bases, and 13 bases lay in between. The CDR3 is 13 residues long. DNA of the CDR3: TGTGCCAGCCGCGACAGACTTACCTACGAGCAGTACTTC. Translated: CASRDRLTYEQYF.

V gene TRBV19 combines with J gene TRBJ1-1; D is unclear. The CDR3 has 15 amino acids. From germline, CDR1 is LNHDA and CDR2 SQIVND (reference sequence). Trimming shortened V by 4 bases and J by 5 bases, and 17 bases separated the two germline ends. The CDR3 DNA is TGTGCCAGTAGTACCAGCTCGTACCGGAGGACTGAAGCTTTCTTT. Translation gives CASSTSSYRRTEAFF.

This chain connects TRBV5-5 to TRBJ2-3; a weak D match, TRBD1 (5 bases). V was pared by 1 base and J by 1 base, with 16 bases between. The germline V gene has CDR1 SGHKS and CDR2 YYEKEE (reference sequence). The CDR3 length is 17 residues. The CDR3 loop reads CASSLRPGLGGTDTQYF. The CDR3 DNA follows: TGTGCCAGCAGCTTGAGACCAGGGCTAGGTGGCACAGATACGCAGTATTTT.

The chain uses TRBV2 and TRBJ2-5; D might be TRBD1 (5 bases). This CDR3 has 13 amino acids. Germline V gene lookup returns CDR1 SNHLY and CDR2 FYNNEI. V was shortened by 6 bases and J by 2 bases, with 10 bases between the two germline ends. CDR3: CASRPTEQETQYF. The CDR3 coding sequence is TGTGCCAGCAGACCGACAGAACAAGAGACCCAGTACTTC. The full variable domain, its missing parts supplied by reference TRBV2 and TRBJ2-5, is EPEVTQTPSHQVTQMGQEVILRCVPISNHLYFYWYRQILGQKVEFLVSFYNNEISEKSEIFDDQFSVERPDGSNFTLKIRSTKLEDSAMYFCASRPTEQETQYFGPGTRLLVL.

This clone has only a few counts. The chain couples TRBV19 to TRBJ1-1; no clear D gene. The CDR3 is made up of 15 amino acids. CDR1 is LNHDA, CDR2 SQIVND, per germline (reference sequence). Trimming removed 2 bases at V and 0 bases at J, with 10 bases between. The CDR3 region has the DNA TGTGCCAGTAGTATAACTGGGCGCTTGAACACTGAAGCTTTCTTT. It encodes CASSITGRLNTEAFF. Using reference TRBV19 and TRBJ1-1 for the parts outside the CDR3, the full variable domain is DGGITQSPKYLFRKEGQNVTLSCEQNLNHDAMYWYRQDPGQGLRLIYYSQIVNDFQKGDIAEGYSVSREKKESFPLTVTSAQKNPTAFYLCASSITGRLNTEAFFGQGTRLTVV.